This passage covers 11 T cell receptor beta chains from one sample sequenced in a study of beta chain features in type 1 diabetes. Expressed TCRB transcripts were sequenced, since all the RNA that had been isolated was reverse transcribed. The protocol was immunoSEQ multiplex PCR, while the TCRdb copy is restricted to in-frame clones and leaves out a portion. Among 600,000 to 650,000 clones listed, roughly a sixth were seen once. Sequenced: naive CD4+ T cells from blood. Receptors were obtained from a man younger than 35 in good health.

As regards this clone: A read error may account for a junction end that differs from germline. The CDR3 reads CASRKLRDSGANILTF. The CDR3 nucleotides are TGTGCCAGCAGGAAACTTAGAGACTCTGGGGCCAACATCCTGACTTTC. The chain employs TRBV2 and TRBJ2-6; D may be TRBD1 (5 bases). The length of the CDR3 is 16 residues. Per the germline V gene, CDR1 is SNHLY and CDR2 is FYNNEI. Variable domain in full (rest from reference TRBV2 and TRBJ2-6): EPEVTQTPSHQVTQMGQEVILRCVPISNHLYFYWYRQILGQKVEFLVSFYNNEISEKSEIFDDQFSVERPDGSNFTLKIRSTKLEDSAMYFCASRKLRDSGANILTFGAGSRLTVL.

CDR3 sequence: CASSVRDLGEQYF. The CDR3 bases are TGTGCCAGCAGCGTCAGGGATCTGGGCGAGCAGTACTTC. This chain joins TRBV9 and TRBJ2-7, with D possibly being TRBD1 (5 bases). Per germline, CDR1 SGDLS and CDR2 YYNGEE. CDR3 length: 13 residues. V was pared by 2 bases and J by 6 bases, with 12 bases between.

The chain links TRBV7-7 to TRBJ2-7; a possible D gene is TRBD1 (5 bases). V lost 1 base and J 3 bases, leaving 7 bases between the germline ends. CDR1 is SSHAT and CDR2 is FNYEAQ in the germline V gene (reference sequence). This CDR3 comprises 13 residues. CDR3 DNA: TGTGCCAGCAGCTTAGACAGGTTCTACGAGCAGTACTTC. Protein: CASSLDRFYEQYF.

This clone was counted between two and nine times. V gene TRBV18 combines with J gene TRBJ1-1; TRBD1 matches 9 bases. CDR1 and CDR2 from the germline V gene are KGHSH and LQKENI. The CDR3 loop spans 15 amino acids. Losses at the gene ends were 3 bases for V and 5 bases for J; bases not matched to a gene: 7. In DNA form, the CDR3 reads TGTGCCAGCTCACCCGATCAGGACAGGGGAACTGAAGCTTTCTTT. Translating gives CASSPDQDRGTEAFF.

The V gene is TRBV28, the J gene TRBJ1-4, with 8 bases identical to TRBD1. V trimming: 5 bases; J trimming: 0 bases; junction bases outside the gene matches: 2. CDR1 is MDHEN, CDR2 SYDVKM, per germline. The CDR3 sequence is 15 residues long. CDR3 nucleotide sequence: TGTGCCAGCAGTGAACAGGGGGCAACTAATGAAAAACTGTTTTTT. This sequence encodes CASSEQGATNEKLFF.

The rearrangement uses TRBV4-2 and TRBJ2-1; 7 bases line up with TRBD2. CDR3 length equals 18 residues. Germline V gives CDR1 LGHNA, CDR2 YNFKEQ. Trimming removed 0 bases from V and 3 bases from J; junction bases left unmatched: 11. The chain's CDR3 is CASSQEGSGPSYYNEQFF. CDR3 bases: TGTGCCAGCAGCCAAGAGGGTAGCGGGCCTTCTTACTACAATGAGCAGTTCTTC.

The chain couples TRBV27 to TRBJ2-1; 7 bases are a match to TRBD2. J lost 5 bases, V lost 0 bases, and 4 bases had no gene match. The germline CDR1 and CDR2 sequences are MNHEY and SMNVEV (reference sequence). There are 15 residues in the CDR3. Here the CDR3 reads CASSLSRTRNNEQFF. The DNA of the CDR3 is TGTGCCAGCAGTTTATCCCGGACTAGAAACAATGAGCAGTTCTTC.

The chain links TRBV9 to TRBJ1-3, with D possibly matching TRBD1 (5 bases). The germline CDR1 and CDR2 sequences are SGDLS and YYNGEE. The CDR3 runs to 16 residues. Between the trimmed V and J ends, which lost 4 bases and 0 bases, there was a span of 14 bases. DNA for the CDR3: TGTGCCAGCAGCCCAAGAGGGGCCCGCTCTGGAAACACCATATATTTT. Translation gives CASSPRGARSGNTIYF.

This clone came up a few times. This chain's CDR3 is CASSQEVQLGNTIYF. The CDR3 DNA sequence: TGTGCCAGCAGCCAAGAGGTGCAGCTAGGAAACACCATATATTTT. The V and J genes are TRBV4-2 and TRBJ1-3, with D unresolved. Trimming shortened V by 0 bases and J by 4 bases, and 10 bases separated the two germline ends. Per germline, CDR1 LGHNA and CDR2 YNFKEQ. This CDR3 has 15 amino acids.

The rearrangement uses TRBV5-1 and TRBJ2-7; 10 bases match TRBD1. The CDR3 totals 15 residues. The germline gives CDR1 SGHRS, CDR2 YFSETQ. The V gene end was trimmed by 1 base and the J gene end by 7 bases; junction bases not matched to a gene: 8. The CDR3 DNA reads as TGCGCCAGCAGCTTGCAGGGACAGGGGTTGAGAGAGCAGTACTTC. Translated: CASSLQGQGLREQYF.

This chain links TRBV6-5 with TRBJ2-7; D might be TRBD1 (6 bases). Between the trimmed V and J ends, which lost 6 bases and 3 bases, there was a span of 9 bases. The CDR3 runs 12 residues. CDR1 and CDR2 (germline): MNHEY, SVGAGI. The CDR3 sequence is CASSKGGYEQYF. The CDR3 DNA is TGTGCCAGCAGCAAAGGGGGCTACGAGCAGTACTTC.